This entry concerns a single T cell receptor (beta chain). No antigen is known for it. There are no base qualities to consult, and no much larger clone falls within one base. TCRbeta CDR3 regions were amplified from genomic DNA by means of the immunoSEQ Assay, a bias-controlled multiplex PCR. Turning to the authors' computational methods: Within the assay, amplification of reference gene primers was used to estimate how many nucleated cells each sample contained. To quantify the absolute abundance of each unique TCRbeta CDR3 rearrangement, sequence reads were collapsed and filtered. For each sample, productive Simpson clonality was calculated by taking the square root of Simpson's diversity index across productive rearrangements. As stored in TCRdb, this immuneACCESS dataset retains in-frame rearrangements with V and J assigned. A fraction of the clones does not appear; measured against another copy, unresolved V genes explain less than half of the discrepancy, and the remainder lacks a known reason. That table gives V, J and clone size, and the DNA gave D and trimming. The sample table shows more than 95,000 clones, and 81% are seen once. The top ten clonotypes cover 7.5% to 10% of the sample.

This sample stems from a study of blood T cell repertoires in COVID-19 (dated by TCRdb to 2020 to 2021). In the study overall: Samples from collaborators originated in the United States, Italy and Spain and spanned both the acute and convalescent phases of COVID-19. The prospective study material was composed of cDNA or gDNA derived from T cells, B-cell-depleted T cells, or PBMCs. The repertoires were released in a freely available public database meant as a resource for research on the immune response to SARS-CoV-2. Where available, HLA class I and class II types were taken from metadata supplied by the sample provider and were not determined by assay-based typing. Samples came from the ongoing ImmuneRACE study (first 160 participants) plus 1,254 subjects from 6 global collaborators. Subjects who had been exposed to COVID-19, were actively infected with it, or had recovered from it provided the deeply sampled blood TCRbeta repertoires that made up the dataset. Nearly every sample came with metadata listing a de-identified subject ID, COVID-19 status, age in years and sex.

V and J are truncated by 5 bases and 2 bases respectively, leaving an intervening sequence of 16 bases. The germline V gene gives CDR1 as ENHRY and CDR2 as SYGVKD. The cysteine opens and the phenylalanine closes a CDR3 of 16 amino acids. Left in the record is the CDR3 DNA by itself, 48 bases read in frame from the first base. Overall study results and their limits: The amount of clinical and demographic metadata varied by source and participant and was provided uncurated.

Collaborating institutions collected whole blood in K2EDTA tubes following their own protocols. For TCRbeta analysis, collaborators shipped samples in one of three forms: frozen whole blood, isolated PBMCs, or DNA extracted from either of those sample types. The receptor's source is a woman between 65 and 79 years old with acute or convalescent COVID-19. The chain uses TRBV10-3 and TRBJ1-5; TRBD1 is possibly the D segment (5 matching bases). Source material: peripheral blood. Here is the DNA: TGTGCCATCAGTACAGGCAGATTGGCGGGCAATCAGCCCCAGCATTTT. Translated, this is CAISTGRLAGNQPQHF.